A selection of T cell receptor beta chains follows, all from one sample in a study of Graves' ophthalmopathy and Graves' hyperthyroidism. TCRdb re-analysed the multiplex PCR reads in MiXCR, keeping a single row per CDR3 protein. The sample has 1 million to 1.3 million distinct CDR3 sequences, less than 45% seen once. Sequences were obtained from peripheral blood or thyroid tissue (not recorded which). These receptors came from an adult man with Graves' hyperthyroidism. Both conserved end residues are part of each CDR3. A D gene is named only where the DNA matches it firmly. Clone size, where shown, is once, few, many, or a class for clones that have expanded.

v_gene	d_gene	abundance	j_gene	CDR3nt	CDR3aa
TRBV9	TRBD1	.	TRBJ1-1	TGTGCCAGCAGCGCCCACTCGGGACAGGGGGATAAAGCTTTCTTT	CASSAHSGQGDKAFF
TRBV7-9	TRBD1	many	TRBJ1-5	TGTGCCAGCAGCCCGGACAGGGCATATAGCAATCAGCCCCAGCATTTT	CASSPDRAYSNQPQHF
TRBV24-1	.	many	TRBJ2-5	TGTGCCACCAGTGATTCGGCCAGGACTATCAAAGAGACCCAGTACTTC	CATSDSARTIKETQYF
TRBV7-9	.	.	TRBJ2-7	TGTGCCACCCTGGACACGGACTACGAGCAGTACTTC	CATLDTDYEQYF
TRBV11-2	.	few	TRBJ2-7	TGTGCCAGCAGCTCCGGGTCGGACCAAAACTTCTACTACGAGCAGTACTTC	CASSSGSDQNFYYEQYF
TRBV12-3/TRBV12-4	TRBD1	.	TRBJ1-2	TGTGCCAGCAGTAATCGGACAGGAGCTAACTATGGCTACACCTTC	CASSNRTGANYGYTF
TRBV6-2/TRBV6-3	.	.	TRBJ1-2	TGTGCCAGCAGACACCCGGGGTTCTATGGCTACACCTTC	CASRHPGFYGYTF
TRBV4-3	.	many	TRBJ1-1	TGCGCCAGCAGCCAGGGACTACATGAGTTTTCTGAAGCTTTCTTT	CASSQGLHEFSEAFF
TRBV20-1	TRBD2	.	TRBJ2-7	TGCAGCTACGGGACTAGATCCCCCGAGCAGTACTTC	CSYGTRSPEQYF
TRBV19	.	.	TRBJ2-7	TGTGCCAGTAGTATAGCCCATGGCTACGAGCAGTACTTC	CASSIAHGYEQYF
TRBV15	TRBD1	.	TRBJ1-1	TGTGCCACCACCACAGACAGGGAGGGCACTGAAGCTTTCTTT	CATTTDREGTEAFF
TRBV30	.	few	TRBJ2-5	TGTGCCTGGGGCCACACGACGGGTCGGTACTTC	CAWGHTTGRYF
TRBV4-1	.	few	TRBJ1-2	TGCGCCAGCAGCCAAACCCGGACCGATCACTATGGCTACACCTTC	CASSQTRTDHYGYTF
TRBV2	.	few	TRBJ1-3	TGTGCCAGCAGGGGACAAATCGCTGGAAACACCATATATTTT	CASRGQIAGNTIYF
TRBV12-3/TRBV12-4	.	few	TRBJ1-2	TGTGCCAGCAGTTTTCCGGGGCATAACTATGGCTACACCTTC	CASSFPGHNYGYTF
TRBV7-6	TRBD1	many	TRBJ1-2	TGTGCCAGCAGCTCCCCTCAGGGGGCTGGCTACACCTTC	CASSSPQGAGYTF
TRBV20-1	.	many	TRBJ1-5	TGCAGTGCTGGGGAGGGGAATCAGCCCCAGCATTTT	CSAGEGNQPQHF
TRBV7-6	.	many	TRBJ2-7	TGTGCCAGCAATAGCGGACCCTCCTACGAGCAGTACTTC	CASNSGPSYEQYF
TRBV20-1	.	.	TRBJ1-5	TGCAGTGCCAACAGTGTCAGCAATCAGCCCCAGCATTTT	CSANSVSNQPQHF
TRBV4-3	.	few	TRBJ2-2	TGCGCCAGCAGCCAAGATGGGGGCCGGGACACCGGGGAGCTGTTTTTT	CASSQDGGRDTGELFF
TRBV7-9	.	.	TRBJ1-6	TGTGCCAGCAGCAAAGGCTTGGGGGCGCTTGGATCACCCCTCCACTTT	CASSKGLGALGSPLHF
TRBV7-2	.	.	TRBJ2-5	TGTGCCAGCAGCTTCGGGACGCGAGAAGAGACCCAGTACTTC	CASSFGTREETQYF
TRBV7-7	.	.	TRBJ2-2	TGTGCTAGCAGCGGCTCCGGGACTCTCTTTGGCGGGGAGCTGTTTTTT	CASSGSGTLFGGELFF
TRBV29-1	.	many	TRBJ1-1	TGCAGCGTTGAAGATGTCGAGGCCCCCAGTGAAGCTTTCTTT	CSVEDVEAPSEAFF
TRBV7-9	.	few	TRBJ1-1	TGTGCCAGCAGCTTAGCTGGGGGGGCGGACACTGAAGCTTTCTTT	CASSLAGGADTEAFF
TRBV15	.	.	TRBJ1-2	TGTGCCACCAGCAGAGCCTCGCGGGGTTTTGGCTACACCTTC	CATSRASRGFGYTF
TRBV2	.	many	TRBJ1-1	TGTGCCAGCATTCACGGACAAATAAACACTGAAGCTTTCTTT	CASIHGQINTEAFF
TRBV2	TRBD1	.	TRBJ1-6	TGTGCCAGCAGACAGGGGGCATTGTATAATTCACCCCTCCACTTT	CASRQGALYNSPLHF
TRBV7-9	.	many	TRBJ2-7	TGTGCCAGCAGCTTGGGACGGTCCTACGAGCAGTACTTC	CASSLGRSYEQYF
TRBV7-2	.	many	TRBJ1-2	TGTGCCAGCAGCCAAGGACGGGGGGATGGCTACACCTTC	CASSQGRGDGYTF
TRBV15	.	many	TRBJ2-7	TGTGCCACCGCCGGACTGGGAAACCCCTCTGGGGAGCAGTACTTC	CATAGLGNPSGEQYF
TRBV20-1	.	many	TRBJ1-5	TGCAGTGCTAGTAATGGACAGTCGCTTCAGCCCCAGCATTTT	CSASNGQSLQPQHF
TRBV9	TRBD1	.	TRBJ2-5	TGTGCCAGCAGCGTCCAGGGGGCTTTAGAGACCCAGTACTTC	CASSVQGALETQYF
TRBV11-2	TRBD1	.	TRBJ1-1	TGTGCCAGCAGCTTAATGGGCTGGACAGGGGATGTCGTGGAAGCTTTCTTT	CASSLMGWTGDVVEAFF
TRBV7-2	.	many	TRBJ1-2	TGTGCCAGCAGCCCCCGGACAGATTACTATGGCTACACCTTC	CASSPRTDYYGYTF
TRBV20-1	TRBD1	.	TRBJ1-5	TGCAGTGCTCCCCACGGTGGACAGGGGTATCAGCCCCAGCATTTT	CSAPHGGQGYQPQHF
TRBV9	.	many	TRBJ1-5	TGTGCCAGCAGCGTAGGGCAGGGTCAGCCCCAGCATTTT	CASSVGQGQPQHF
TRBV20-1	.	.	TRBJ1-5	TGCAGTGCTAGAGATGGGGGACGATCGCAGGGTCAGCCCCAGCATTTT	CSARDGGRSQGQPQHF
TRBV20-1	.	many	TRBJ1-5	TGCAGTGCTAGATCGGGGAACCAGCCCCAGCATTTT	CSARSGNQPQHF
TRBV7-2	TRBD1	many	TRBJ1-1	TGTGCCAGCAGCTTATTCTACAGGGGCGGGGGTGACACTGAAGCTTTCTTT	CASSLFYRGGGDTEAFF
TRBV7-2	.	many	TRBJ1-3	TGTGCCAGCAGCTTAGGCGGGCCGGGCGCCCGGGGGAACACCATATATTTT	CASSLGGPGARGNTIYF
TRBV5-4	TRBD2	.	TRBJ2-7	TGTGCCAGCAGCTTGGGGACTAGCGGGAGGACCTACGAGCAGTACTTC	CASSLGTSGRTYEQYF
TRBV6-5	TRBD2	.	TRBJ2-5	TGTGCCAGCAGTCCCCCGGGACTAGCGGGAGGTCGGGAGACCCAGTACTTC	CASSPPGLAGGRETQYF
TRBV4-1	.	few	TRBJ2-7	TGCGCCAGCAGCCAAAGGACCACGAGAACTCAGAGCTCCTACGAGCAGTACTTC	CASSQRTTRTQSSYEQYF
TRBV20-1	.	.	TRBJ1-2	TGCAGTGCCAGCAGGGCCACGGGTGAGGTATACTACACCTTC	CSASRATGEVYYTF
TRBV28	.	few	TRBJ2-7	TGTGCCAGCAGGCGGCCCATCACCTACGAGCAGTACTTC	CASRRPITYEQYF
TRBV12-3/TRBV12-4	.	few	TRBJ1-1	TGTGCCAGCAGCCGTTACGAGGGCCATGAAGCTTTCTTT	CASSRYEGHEAFF
TRBV7-8	TRBD1	.	TRBJ2-2	TGTGCCAGCAGCTTGGGACAGGGGGTGTTCACCGGGGAGCTGTTTTTT	CASSLGQGVFTGELFF
TRBV18	.	.	TRBJ1-6	TGTGCCAGCTCACCTGATCATAGTTCACCCCTCCACTTT	CASSPDHSSPLHF
TRBV7-2	.	many	TRBJ1-5	TGTGCCAGCAGCTCGGCAGGGGTTCAGCCCCAGCATTTT	CASSSAGVQPQHF